These 7 T cell receptor beta chains share one sample of origin, sequenced in a study of identifying expanded T cells in peripheral blood. Assay: immunoSEQ multiplex PCR; the TCRdb copy retains only in-frame clones and omits some. The top ten clones hold 15% to 20% of a sample with 60,000 to 65,000 clones, approximately 83% of them seen once. Sequencing input: blood. The source is a person between 18 and 75 years old in good health.

V and J are TRBV6-5 and TRBJ1-2; D not resolved. The CDR3 has 13 residues. CDR1 and CDR2 (germline): MNHEY, SVGAGI. V lost 2 bases to trimming and J lost 2 bases, with 6 bases between them. CDR3 protein: CASSYTRNYGYTF. CDR3 nucleotides: TGTGCCAGCAGTTACACGCGGAACTATGGCTACACCTTC.

The chain uses TRBV10-2 and TRBJ2-5; 7 bases map to TRBD1. The CDR3 totals 14 residues. The germline gives CDR1 WSHSY, CDR2 SAAADI. With 2 bases clipped from V and 5 bases from J, the junction kept 5 bases outside the gene matches. The CDR3 region is CASSENRGQETQYF. The CDR3, as DNA: TGCGCCAGCAGTGAGAACAGGGGTCAGGAGACCCAGTACTTC.

This chain uses TRBV5-1 with TRBJ1-3; D possibly corresponds to TRBD1 (5 bases). CDR1 SGHRS and CDR2 YFSETQ come from the germline V gene. The length of the CDR3 is 13 residues. The V gene lost 0 bases and the J gene lost 9 bases, with 10 bases spanning the gap. The CDR3 sequence: CASSLAGGTTIYF. The CDR3, as DNA: TGCGCCAGCAGCTTGGCAGGTGGGACCACCATATATTTT.

The chain uses TRBV9 and TRBJ1-3; 9 bases fit TRBD1. The V gene end was trimmed by 4 bases and the J gene end by 3 bases; junction bases not matched to a gene: 5. From germline, CDR1 is SGDLS and CDR2 YYNGEE. The CDR3 covers 15 residues. DNA for the CDR3: TGTGCCAGCAGCCTGATGGACAGGGGTGGAAACACCATATATTTT. Its translation is CASSLMDRGGNTIYF. Based on the CDR3 plus reference TRBV9 and TRBJ1-3, the full variable domain is DSGVTQTPKHLITATGQRVTLRCSPRSGDLSVYWYQQSLDQGLQFLIQYYNGEERAKGNILERFSAQQFPDLHSELNLSSLELGDSALYFCASSLMDRGGNTIYFGEGSWLTVV.

CDR3: CASSGTLSRETQYF. The DNA for the CDR3 is TGTGCCAGCAGTGGAACCCTCTCGAGGGAGACCCAGTACTTC. The chain joins TRBV2 to TRBJ2-5; unclear D gene. Trimming took 4 bases from V and 5 from J, leaving 14 bases between them. The germline V gene has CDR1 SNHLY and CDR2 FYNNEI. The CDR3 runs 14 residues.

V is TRBV11-2 and J is TRBJ1-2; D not certain. Germline V lookup: CDR1 SGHAT, CDR2 FQNNGV. The ends were cut back, 3 bases at V and 7 bases at J, with 9 bases in the middle. This CDR3 is built from 12 residues. CDR3 nucleotide sequence: TGTGCCAGCAGCTTTCCCGGCGGTGGCTACACCTTC. Translating it yields CASSFPGGGYTF.

A single count supports this clone. The chain has TRBV29-1 and TRBJ2-5; a possible D gene is TRBD2 (5 bases). CDR1 SQVTM and CDR2 ANQGSEA come from the germline V gene. Between the trimmed V and J ends, which lost 7 bases and 4 bases, there was a span of 13 bases. This CDR3 contains 12 residues. The CDR3 sequence is CSAREGVETQYF. The CDR3 DNA reads TGCAGCGCCCGCGAGGGAGTAGAGACCCAGTACTTC.